These 25 T cell receptor beta chains were sequenced from one sample in a study of blood T cells in healthy people across ages. Primed by a sample-barcoded 5' primer and a J-beta primer mix, a second PCR proceeded for roughly 7 to 11 cycles. TCRdb ran MiXCR on the 5' RACE reads and lists one entry per CDR3 protein. In the table there are some 940,000 distinct CDR3 sequences, 25% to 35% of which are singletons. These same records also appear under a second study, on T cells of mothers and their children.

The source material was blood. The receptors shown here come from a middle-aged woman in good health.

The CDR3 loop reads CAITPGQGVFEAFF. The CDR3, as DNA: TGTGCCATCACCCCCGGACAGGGTGTTTTTGAAGCTTTCTTT. This sequence joins TRBV10-3 and TRBJ1-1; 8 bases align to TRBD1. This CDR3 spans 14 amino acids. Trimming took 7 bases from V and 7 from J; bases not matched to a gene: 11. Germline loops: CDR1 ENHRY, CDR2 SYGVKD.

This clonotype was detected only a few times. Just one base apart from a much larger clone, this may be a read error. The rearrangement uses TRBV29-1 and TRBJ2-7, with 10 bases fitting TRBD1. There are 14 residues in the CDR3. Germline values: CDR1 SQVTM, CDR2 ANQGSEA. The V gene end was trimmed by 6 bases and the J gene end by 4 bases; junction bases not matched to a gene: 9. The CDR3 sequence is CSVASGQGTYEQYF. The CDR3 DNA reads TGCAGCGTCGCTTCGGGACAGGGGACGTACGAGCAGTACTTC.

This clonotype was detected only a few times. The gene calls are TRBV28 and TRBJ2-4; D is perhaps TRBD1 (6 bases). V lost 6 bases, J lost 0 bases, and 18 bases lay in between. Per the germline V gene, CDR1 is MDHEN and CDR2 is SYDVKM. The CDR3 runs 17 residues. The CDR3 bases are TGTGCCAGCAGACTCGACAGGCAGGCGGTAGCCAAAAACATTCAGTACTTC. This codes for CASRLDRQAVAKNIQYF.

Remarks on this clonotype: A much larger clone sits a single nucleotide away, making a read error possible. The gene calls are TRBV15 and TRBJ1-1; D may be TRBD1 (5 bases). Germline values: CDR1 LNHNV, CDR2 YYDKDF (reference sequence). The CDR3 covers 15 residues. The CDR3 here is CATSTSWGGDTGAFF. The CDR3 region has the DNA TGTGCCACCAGCACTTCTTGGGGGGGAGACACTGGAGCTTTCTTT. Supplemented by reference TRBV15 and TRBJ1-1, the full variable domain reads DAMVIQNPRYQVTQFGKPVTLSCSQTLNHNVMYWYQQKSSQAPKLLFHYYDKDFNNEADTPDNFQSRRPNTSFCFLDIRSPGLGDTAMYLCATSTSWGGDTGAFFGQGTRLTVV.

The rearrangement links TRBV2 to TRBJ1-2; TRBD1 matches 9 bases. This CDR3 comprises 14 residues. Germline V CDR1 and CDR2: SNHLY, FYNNEI. The J segment lost 2 bases and the V segment lost 6 bases, leaving 4 bases of the junction unmatched. The CDR3 sequence is CASREGTGNYGYTF. As DNA, the CDR3 is TGTGCCAGCAGGGAGGGGACAGGGAACTATGGCTACACCTTC.

The chain links TRBV29-1 to TRBJ2-1; 7 positions agree with TRBD2. CDR3 length equals 12 residues. Germline V lookup: CDR1 SQVTM, CDR2 ANQGSEA. V lost 4 bases to trimming and J lost 9 bases; unmatched junction nucleotides: 6. CDR3 region: CSVVDPGGEQFF. The CDR3 DNA sequence: TGCAGCGTTGTCGACCCGGGGGGTGAGCAGTTCTTC.

The rearrangement joins TRBV28 to TRBJ1-2; D gene unclear. V was pared by 8 bases and J by 4 bases, with 11 bases between. Per germline, CDR1 MDHEN and CDR2 SYDVKM. The length of the CDR3 is 12 residues. The CDR3 DNA is TGTGCCAGCGGTAAGGAGGTCTATGGCTACACCTTC. It is translated as CASGKEVYGYTF.

On this clonotype itself: A much larger clone lies one base from this, so it may be a read error. The chain recombines TRBV6-2 or TRBV6-3 with TRBJ1-5; TRBD1 matches 9 bases. The CDR3 covers 15 residues. V gave up 6 bases and J gave up 1 base; unmatched junction bases: 4. The germline V gene has CDR1 MNHEY and CDR2 SVGEGT. CDR3 nucleotides: TGTGCCAGCAGATCACAGGGGGCCAGCAATCAGCCCCAGCATTTT. Translated: CASRSQGASNQPQHF.

This clonotype was detected many times. This chain links TRBV9 with TRBJ2-1, with D tentatively TRBD2 (6 bases). Trimming pared 2 bases from V and 4 bases from J, leaving 13 bases between. The CDR3 sequence is 15 residues long. Germline values: CDR1 SGDLS, CDR2 YYNGEE. CDR3 in amino acids: CASSVDGGTYNEQFF. For the CDR3, the DNA is TGTGCCAGCAGCGTTGACGGGGGAACATACAATGAGCAGTTCTTC.

This chain links TRBV2 with TRBJ1-6; perhaps TRBD1 as D (6 bases). CDR1 is SNHLY and CDR2 is FYNNEI in the germline V gene. This CDR3 comprises 14 residues. V lost 4 bases and J 10 bases, leaving 14 bases between the germline ends. CDR3 sequence reads: CASSGTARDSPLHF. The CDR3 DNA reads TGTGCCAGCAGTGGGACAGCGAGAGACTCACCCCTCCACTTT. Full variable domain (remainder filled in from reference TRBV2 and TRBJ1-6): EPEVTQTPSHQVTQMGQEVILRCVPISNHLYFYWYRQILGQKVEFLVSFYNNEISEKSEIFDDQFSVERPDGSNFTLKIRSTKLEDSAMYFCASSGTARDSPLHFGNGTRLTVT.

The CDR3 protein is CATSRPGAEETQYF. DNA for the CDR3: TGTGCCACCAGCAGGCCGGGGGCAGAAGAGACCCAGTACTTC. The chain has TRBV15 and TRBJ2-5; D may be TRBD1 or TRBD2 (6 bases each). Germline CDR1 is LNHNV and CDR2 is YYDKDF (reference sequence). The CDR3 sequence is 14 residues long. Trimming shortened V by 3 bases and J by 3 bases, and 11 bases separated the two germline ends.

This clonotype appeared a few times. The rearrangement links TRBV20-1 to TRBJ1-1; TRBD1 might be the D (5 bases). Deletions cut 6 bases from V and 3 bases from J, with 17 bases between. The CDR3 covers 14 residues. From germline, CDR1 is DFQATT and CDR2 SNEGSKA (reference sequence). CDR3 DNA: TGCAGTGCAGGAGCCGACAGAAGAGACACTGAAGCTTTCTTT. Protein product: CSAGADRRDTEAFF.

The CDR3 coding sequence is TGTGCCAGCAGTGAAGCGAGACCGGGACAGGGCAACGAAGCTTTCTTT. Protein product: CASSEARPGQGNEAFF. The chain uses TRBV2 and TRBJ1-1, with 9 bases aligning to TRBD1. The germline gives CDR1 SNHLY, CDR2 FYNNEI. This CDR3 has 16 amino acids. The junction had 10 bases not matched to a gene; V was cut back by 0 bases and J by 8 bases.

This clonotype was seen a handful of times. The rearrangement joins TRBV14 to TRBJ2-3, with a tentative D call TRBD2 (5 bases). CDR3 length equals 14 residues. Germline-derived CDR1 and CDR2 are SGHDN and FVKESK. V was shortened by 5 bases and J by 2 bases, with 11 bases between the two germline ends. The CDR3: CASSFRLHTDTQYF. In DNA, the CDR3 is TGTGCCAGCAGCTTCCGACTACACACAGATACGCAGTATTTT.

This clonotype was detected only a few times. This chain joins TRBV7-2 and TRBJ2-7; the D is unclear. The germline V gene has CDR1 SGHTA and CDR2 FQGNSA. Between the trimmed V and J ends, which lost 6 bases and 4 bases, there was a span of 19 bases. The CDR3 has 15 amino acids. CDR3 residues: CASRPDGTAYYEQYF. The DNA of the CDR3 is TGTGCCAGCAGGCCTGACGGAACAGCTTATTACGAGCAGTACTTC.

This clonotype was detected many times. The chain recombines TRBV12-5 with TRBJ2-5; D is undetermined. Germline CDR1 LGHNT, CDR2 FRNRAP. Trimming removed 5 bases from V and 5 bases from J, with 9 bases in between. The CDR3 spans 12 residues. The CDR3 DNA sequence: TGTGCTAGTGGTACGTCCGGGGAGACCCAGTACTTC. Protein sequence: CASGTSGETQYF.

This clonotype has a count of ten or more. V and J are TRBV29-1 and TRBJ2-7; TRBD1 matches at 8 bases. This CDR3 is 13 amino acids long. The ends lost 1 base at V and 6 bases at J; junction bases unmatched: 5. Germline V gene lookup returns CDR1 SQVTM and CDR2 ANQGSEA. The CDR3 spells CSVEGDRGGEQYF. The CDR3 DNA reads TGCAGCGTTGAAGGCGACAGGGGTGGCGAGCAGTACTTC.

This clonotype was seen a handful of times. The chain uses TRBV6-6 and TRBJ1-5, with unresolved D. Trimming removed 7 bases from V and 5 bases from J, with 21 bases in between. The CDR3 contains 16 residues. From germline, CDR1 is MNHNY and CDR2 SVGAGI (reference sequence). DNA for the CDR3: TGTGCCAGCACCCGAATTAGGCGGGATTGGGATCAGCCCCAGCATTTT. Its translation: CASTRIRRDWDQPQHF.

The J gene is TRBJ1-2, the V gene TRBV29-1, with unresolved D. The germline CDR1 and CDR2 sequences are SQVTM and ANQGSEA. This CDR3 is 12 amino acids long. Deletions cut 2 bases from V and 6 bases from J, with 10 bases between. The CDR3 sequence: CSVEWGDHGYTF. DNA for the CDR3: TGCAGCGTTGAATGGGGAGACCATGGCTACACCTTC.

The chain uses TRBV7-9 and TRBJ2-7, with 9 bases matching TRBD1. Germline CDR1 and CDR2: SEHNR and FQNEAQ (reference sequence). V shed 4 bases, J shed 2 bases, and the junction held 6 bases outside the gene matches. The CDR3 sequence is 15 residues long. The CDR3 sequence: CASSSTGGLPYEQYF. The DNA of the CDR3 is TGTGCCAGCAGCTCGACAGGGGGTCTCCCCTACGAGCAGTACTTC.

This clonotype occurred many times. The V and J genes are TRBV12-3 or TRBV12-4 and TRBJ2-1, with TRBD2 matching over 10 bases. The V and J ends lost 2 bases and 10 bases, in that order; junction bases with no gene match: 8. CDR3 length equals 15 residues. The CDR3 here is CASSLSERGGSEQFF. The DNA for the CDR3 is TGTGCCAGCAGTTTATCCGAGCGGGGGGGCAGCGAGCAGTTCTTC.

The rearrangement links TRBV5-5 to TRBJ1-2, with TRBD1 as a possible D gene (6 bases). The CDR3 covers 14 residues. CDR1 is SGHKS and CDR2 is YYEKEE in the germline V gene (reference sequence). With 4 bases removed from V and 6 bases from J, the gap between germline ends came to 16 bases. The CDR3 spells CASSPQGPNHGYTF. CDR3 nucleotide sequence: TGTGCCAGCAGCCCACAGGGTCCCAACCATGGCTACACCTTC.

This clonotype was seen ten or more times. Sequence at one end of the junction differs from germline and may be a read error. The V call is TRBV4-1, the J call TRBJ2-7, with D uncertain. This CDR3 is 15 amino acids long. Germline V gives CDR1 MGHRA, CDR2 YSYEKL. CDR3 protein: CASNQGQVASYEQYF. The CDR3, as DNA: TGCGCCAGCAACCAAGGCCAGGTTGCCTCCTACGAGCAGTACTTC.

This chain joins TRBV18 and TRBJ1-5; 12 bases map to TRBD1. The CDR3 is 17 residues long. Germline V gives CDR1 KGHSH, CDR2 LQKENI. V trimming: 9 bases; J trimming: 4 bases; junction bases outside the gene matches: 13. The CDR3 nucleotides are TGTGCCAGTTCCGGGACAGGGGGCGCTGGGGGGAATCAGCCCCAGCATTTT. Its protein is CASSGTGGAGGNQPQHF.

This clonotype was found many times. This rearrangement joins TRBV6-2 or TRBV6-3 to TRBJ1-6; D call uncertain. CDR1 and CDR2 (germline): MNHEY, SVGEGT. V shed 6 bases and J shed 7 bases, with 19 bases lying between them. The CDR3 runs to 16 residues. The CDR3 DNA reads TGTGCCAGCAGAAACCGGGATTCGGTGGAAAATTCACCCCTCCACTTT. Protein product: CASRNRDSVENSPLHF.